Below, 15 T cell receptor beta chains from the same sample are listed, as sequenced in a study of Ad26.COV2.S vaccination and SARS-CoV-2 variants. Libraries were prepared by immunoSEQ multiplex PCR; TCRdb keeps only in-frame clonotypes and omits some of them. The sample has over 400,000 clones; nearly 90% are singletons. Regarding treatment: roughly 19 received Ad26.COV2.S at low or high dose, single or two shots; roughly 5 received placebo; per-sample allocation not given. Day 63 following the first vaccine or placebo injection was when the samples were taken. Sequenced here: peripheral blood, sampled in a trial of Ad26.COV2.S vaccine versus placebo. The receptor set was obtained from a person aged 18-65 years who received the Ad26.COV2.S COVID-19 vaccine or a placebo.

The genes are TRBV4-2 and TRBJ2-3; a possible D gene is TRBD2 (7 bases). The ends were cut back, 2 bases at V and 5 bases at J, with 20 bases in the middle. The CDR3 extends over 17 amino acids. The germline gives CDR1 LGHNA, CDR2 YNFKEQ. Written as DNA, the CDR3 is TGTGCCAGCAGCCAATTCGGGGGAGGGGGGCCCGGAGATACGCAGTATTTT. Its protein product is CASSQFGGGGPGDTQYF.

This rearrangement joins TRBV27 to TRBJ2-6, with D unresolved. Germline V gene sequence: CDR1 MNHEY, CDR2 SMNVEV (reference sequence). Trimming took 3 bases from V and 4 from J, leaving 7 bases between them. The CDR3 length is 14 residues. The CDR3 DNA reads TGTGCCAGCAGTTTTAAAAGGGGGGCCAACGTCCTGACTTTC. Translated: CASSFKRGANVLTF.

The chain links TRBV28 to TRBJ2-7, with a weak D call TRBD1 (6 bases). Trimming stripped 2 bases from V and 8 bases from J, with 16 bases between. This CDR3 is 14 amino acids long. Germline V lookup: CDR1 MDHEN, CDR2 SYDVKM. The CDR3 sequence is CASSLDPGQGKQYV. The CDR3 DNA sequence: TGTGCCAGCAGTTTAGATCCGGGACAAGGGAAGCAGTACGTC.

J is TRBJ1-2 and V is TRBV4-1; D call uncertain. The CDR3 has 16 residues. Germline assignment: CDR1 MGHRA and CDR2 YSYEKL. V was trimmed by 1 base and J by 0 bases, leaving 12 bases between them. CDR3 sequence: CASSQGQITTNYGYTF. The CDR3, as DNA: TGCGCCAGCAGCCAAGGGCAGATAACGACTAACTATGGCTACACCTTC.

The chain links TRBV19 to TRBJ1-2; TRBD1 agrees at 10 bases. The CDR3 spans 14 residues. Germline CDR1 LNHDA, CDR2 SQIVND (reference sequence). V lost 3 bases and J lost 4; bases outside the gene matches: 2. As DNA, the CDR3 is TGTGCCAGTAGTATGGGGACAGGGGCCTATGGCTACACCTTC. It encodes CASSMGTGAYGYTF.

The V call is TRBV28, the J call TRBJ2-2, with 7 bases fitting TRBD1. Germline CDR1 and CDR2: MDHEN and SYDVKM. Trimming at V came to 8 bases and at J to 2 bases, leaving 2 bases not matched to a gene. The CDR3 has 13 residues. The CDR3 DNA reads as TGTGCCAGCGGGACAGCTAACACCGGGGAGCTGTTTTTT. This translates into CASGTANTGELFF.

This clone has just a few counts. V and J are TRBV6-6 and TRBJ2-1; D is uncertain. Germline V gene lookup returns CDR1 MNHNY and CDR2 SVGAGI (reference sequence). The CDR3 contains 11 residues. Trimming removed 3 bases from V and 10 bases from J, with 7 bases in between. The CDR3 sequence is CASSYSWEQFF. CDR3 in DNA: TGTGCCAGCAGTTATAGCTGGGAGCAGTTCTTC.

The sample holds one count of this clone. The V and J genes are TRBV7-2 and TRBJ2-3; 10 nucleotides match TRBD2. The V gene's germline CDR1 is SGHTA and CDR2 FQGNSA. This CDR3 comprises 16 residues. V shed 5 bases, J shed 7 bases, and the junction held 12 bases outside the gene matches. DNA for the CDR3: TGTGCCAGCAGCCCCTCTCCGAGCGGGAGGGGTAATACGCAGTATTTT. Protein sequence: CASSPSPSGRGNTQYF.

This sequence joins TRBV7-2 and TRBJ2-5; 9 bases are a match to TRBD2. The CDR3 is made up of 14 amino acids. The germline V gene has CDR1 SGHTA and CDR2 FQGNSA. V lost 3 bases and J lost 5; bases outside the gene matches: 4. The DNA for the CDR3 is TGTGCCAGCAGCTTTAGCGGGAGCGGGGAGACCCAGTACTTC. Its protein product is CASSFSGSGETQYF. The full variable domain, its missing parts supplied by reference TRBV7-2 and TRBJ2-5, is GAGVSQSPSNKVTEKGKDVELRCDPISGHTALYWYRQSLGQGLEFLIYFQGNSAPDKSGLPSDRFSAERTGGSVSTLTIQRTQQEDSAVYLCASSFSGSGETQYFGPGTRLLVL.

The chain employs TRBV10-3 and TRBJ1-4, with D possibly TRBD1 on 6 matching bases. V shed 8 bases and J shed 4 bases, with 14 bases lying between them. The CDR3 sequence is 14 residues long. Germline V gene lookup returns CDR1 ENHRY and CDR2 SYGVKD. The CDR3 coding sequence is TGTGCCATCTCCGTCGGCAGGGGTAATGAAAAACTGTTTTTT. Protein sequence: CAISVGRGNEKLFF.

This chain links TRBV5-1 with TRBJ1-5; 7 bases fit TRBD1. CDR1 is SGHRS, CDR2 YFSETQ, per germline. The V gene end was trimmed by 4 bases and the J gene end by 1 base; junction bases not matched to a gene: 5. The CDR3 runs to 15 residues. The CDR3 spells CASSRTGESNQPQHF. Written as DNA, the CDR3 is TGCGCCAGCAGCCGCACAGGGGAGAGCAATCAGCCCCAGCATTTT.

The chain employs TRBV4-3 and TRBJ2-3; 11 nucleotides line up with TRBD1. Germline CDR1 and CDR2: LGHNA and YSLEER. This CDR3 is built from 16 residues. Trimming cost V 4 bases and J 4 bases; bases outside gene matches: 7. CDR3 in DNA: TGCGCCAGCAGCCCCCGGGACAGGGGGTTCCCAGATACGCAGTATTTT. Protein: CASSPRDRGFPDTQYF.

A single count supports this clone. This chain links TRBV9 with TRBJ1-6, with D perhaps TRBD1 (5 bases). The germline V gene has CDR1 SGDLS and CDR2 YYNGEE. V shed 6 bases and J shed 13 bases, with 14 bases lying between them. The CDR3 runs to 12 residues. The CDR3 here is CASNPGGGPLHF. In DNA form, the CDR3 reads TGTGCCAGCAACCCCGGCGGGGGGCCCCTCCACTTT.

V and J are TRBV6-5 and TRBJ1-3; no firm D call. V lost 7 bases and J 4 bases, leaving 8 bases between the germline ends. The CDR3 spans 12 residues. CDR1 and CDR2 from the germline V gene are MNHEY and SVGAGI. The CDR3, as DNA: TGTGCCAGCATCTCAGACGGAAACACCATATATTTT. Translation: CASISDGNTIYF.

This clone was found a few times. This rearrangement joins TRBV6-5 to TRBJ2-7; D unresolved. Trimming cost V 7 bases and J 3 bases, with 16 bases left between them. The CDR3 runs 14 residues. Germline V lookup: CDR1 MNHEY, CDR2 SVGAGI. The CDR3 sequence: CASTRIQRNYEQYV. As DNA, the CDR3 is TGTGCCAGCACCAGGATCCAAAGAAACTACGAGCAGTACGTC.